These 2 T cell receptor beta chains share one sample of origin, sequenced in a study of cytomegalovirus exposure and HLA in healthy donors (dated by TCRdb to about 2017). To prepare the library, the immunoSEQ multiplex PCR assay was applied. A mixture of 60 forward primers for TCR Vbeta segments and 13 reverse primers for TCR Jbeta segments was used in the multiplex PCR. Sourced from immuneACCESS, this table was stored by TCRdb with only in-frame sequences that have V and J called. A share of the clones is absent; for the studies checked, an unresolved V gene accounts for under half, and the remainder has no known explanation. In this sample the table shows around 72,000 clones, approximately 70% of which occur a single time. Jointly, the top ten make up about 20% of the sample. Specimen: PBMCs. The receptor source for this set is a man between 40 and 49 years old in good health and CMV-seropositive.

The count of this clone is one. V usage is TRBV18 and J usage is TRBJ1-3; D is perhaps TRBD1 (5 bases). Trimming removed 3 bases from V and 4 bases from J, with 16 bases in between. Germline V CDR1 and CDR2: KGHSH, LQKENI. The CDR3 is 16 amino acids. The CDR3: CASSPNWTNLGNTIYF. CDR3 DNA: TGTGCCAGCTCACCGAATTGGACAAACCTAGGAAACACCATATATTTT. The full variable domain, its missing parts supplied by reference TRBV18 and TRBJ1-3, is NAGVMQNPRHLVRRRGQEARLRCSPMKGHSHVYWYRQLPEEGLKFMVYLQKENIIDESGMPKERFSAEFPKEGPSILRIQQVVRGDSAAYFCASSPNWTNLGNTIYFGEGSWLTVV.

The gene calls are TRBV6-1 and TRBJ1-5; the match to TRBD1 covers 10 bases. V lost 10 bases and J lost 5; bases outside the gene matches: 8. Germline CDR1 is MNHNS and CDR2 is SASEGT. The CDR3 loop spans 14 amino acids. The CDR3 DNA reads TGTGCCACCGTCCGGGACAGGGGCGATCAGCCCCAGCATTTT. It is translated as CATVRDRGDQPQHF.